One sample yielded the 5 T cell receptor beta chains listed below, sequenced in a study of OX40 agonist ivuxolimab in advanced cancers. TCRdb's copy holds only in-frame clones and misses some; the assay was immunoSEQ multiplex PCR. Among tens of thousands of clones listed, around 91% were seen once. This specimen consisted of CD4+ or CD8+ T cells sorted from blood, obtained in a trial of the OX40 agonist ivuxolimab. Source of these receptors: an adult with an advanced solid tumor such as melanoma, head and neck, liver or kidney cancer.

This rearrangement joins TRBV30 to TRBJ2-3; 14 bases are shared with TRBD2. The CDR3 totals 16 residues. J gave up 6 bases and V 3 bases, and 8 bases lay outside the gene matches. CDR1 is GTSNPN, CDR2 SVGIG, per germline (reference sequence). The CDR3, as DNA: TGTGCCTGGAGCCGACTAGCGGGAGGGGAAAGCGATACGCAGTATTTT. It translates to CAWSRLAGGESDTQYF.

The chain recombines TRBV27 with TRBJ2-1; 9 nucleotides match TRBD1. CDR3 length equals 15 residues. Germline loops: CDR1 MNHEY, CDR2 SMNVEV (reference sequence). V lost 6 bases to trimming and J lost 12 bases; unmatched junction nucleotides: 15. CDR3 in DNA: TGTGCCAGCAGATCCCGGGACAGGGAGTATTGGGTGCAGTTCTTC. This translates into CASRSRDREYWVQFF.

The chain is built from TRBV19 and TRBJ2-1; D is unresolved. The CDR3 is 11 residues long. CDR1 and CDR2 (germline): LNHDA, SQIVND (reference sequence). Trimming pared 6 bases from V and 4 bases from J, leaving 4 bases between. The CDR3, as DNA: TGTGCCAGTAGAGAGTACAATGAGCAGTTCTTC. Translated, it gives CASREYNEQFF. Full variable domain (missing parts from reference TRBV19 and TRBJ2-1): DGGITQSPKYLFRKEGQNVTLSCEQNLNHDAMYWYRQDPGQGLRLIYYSQIVNDFQKGDIAEGYSVSREKKESFPLTVTSAQKNPTAFYLCASREYNEQFFGPGTRLTVL.

This clone occurred a few times. This sequence joins TRBV6-5 and TRBJ2-7, with 12 bases fitting TRBD1. The CDR3 loop spans 16 amino acids. V was clipped by 4 bases and J by 4 bases; unmatched bases: 8. The germline V gene encodes CDR1 MNHEY and CDR2 SVGAGI. The CDR3 reads CASSFFSGQGAYEQYF. The DNA of the CDR3 is TGTGCCAGCAGTTTCTTCTCGGGACAGGGGGCTTACGAGCAGTACTTC.

The chain has TRBV7-9 and TRBJ2-1; TRBD2 aligns across 11 bases. V was clipped by 3 bases and J by 6 bases; unmatched bases: 16. The CDR3 sequence is 19 residues long. The germline V gene encodes CDR1 SEHNR and CDR2 FQNEAQ (reference sequence). The CDR3 sequence is CASSFVRSSLAGASNEQFF. The DNA for the CDR3 is TGTGCCAGCAGCTTCGTACGGAGTTCACTAGCGGGAGCCTCCAATGAGCAGTTCTTC.